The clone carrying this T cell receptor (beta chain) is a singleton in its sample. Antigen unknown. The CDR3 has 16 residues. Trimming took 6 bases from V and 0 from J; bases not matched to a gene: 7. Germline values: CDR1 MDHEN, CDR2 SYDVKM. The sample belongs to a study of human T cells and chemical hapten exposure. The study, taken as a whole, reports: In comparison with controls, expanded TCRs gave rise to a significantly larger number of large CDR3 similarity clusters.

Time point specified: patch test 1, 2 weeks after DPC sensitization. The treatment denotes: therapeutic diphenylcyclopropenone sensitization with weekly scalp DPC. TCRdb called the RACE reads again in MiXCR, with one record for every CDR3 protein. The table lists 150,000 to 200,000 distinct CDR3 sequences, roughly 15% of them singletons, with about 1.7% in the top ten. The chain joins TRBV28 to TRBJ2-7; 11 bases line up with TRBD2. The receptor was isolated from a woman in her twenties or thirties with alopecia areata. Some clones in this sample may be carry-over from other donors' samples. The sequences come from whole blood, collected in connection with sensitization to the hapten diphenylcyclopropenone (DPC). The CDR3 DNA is TGTGCCAGCAGCTCCCCGGGACTAGCGGTCTCCTACGAGCAGTACTTC. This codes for CASSSPGLAVSYEQYF.